The rows below give T cell receptor beta chains drawn from one sample of a study of blood T cells in healthy people across ages. TCRdb used MiXCR to reprocess the 5' RACE reads, holding one entry per CDR3 protein. The sample yields some 760,000 distinct CDR3 sequences, roughly 25% seen once. In addition, the sample was reused for a study of T cells of mothers and their children.

The material sequenced was blood. The receptors stem from a boy younger than 18 in good health. The CDR3 runs from the conserved cysteine through the conserved F or W. A D gene is named only where the DNA matches it firmly. Size is omitted from some rows. Given values are once, few, many or a class for expanded clones.

TRBV19,.,TRBJ1-1,.,TGTGCCAGTAGTATAGACGATTTCCGGGACACGGGGAACACTGAAGCTTTCTTT,CASSIDDFRDTGNTEAFF
TRBV12-3/TRBV12-4,.,TRBJ1-6,few,TGTGCCAGCAACCCCTCCGGACGCAATAATTCACCCCTCCACTTT,CASNPSGRNNSPLHF
TRBV5-1,TRBD1,TRBJ1-2,few,TGCGCCAGCAGCCCGCGGACAGGGGGCTATGGCTACACCTTC,CASSPRTGGYGYTF
TRBV7-9,TRBD2,TRBJ2-1,.,TGTGCCAGCAGCTTAACGGGGTCCGCGGGGGGTGGCACTGAGCAGTTCTTC,CASSLTGSAGGGTEQFF
TRBV18,.,TRBJ1-5,few,TGTGCCAGCTCACCGAGGGGCAGGGTGGGCAATCAGCCCCAGCATTTT,CASSPRGRVGNQPQHF
TRBV18,TRBD2,TRBJ2-3,few,TGTGCCAGCTCACCCTCGACTAGCGGGAGAGATACGCAGTATTTT,CASSPSTSGRDTQYF
TRBV29-1,.,TRBJ1-2,few,TGCAGCGTTGAAGAAGGGCTTGGCTACACCTTC,CSVEEGLGYTF
TRBV12-3/TRBV12-4,TRBD1,TRBJ2-7,.,TGTGCCAGCAGTCCGACAGGGTTGGGTTACGAGCAGTACTTC,CASSPTGLGYEQYF
TRBV6-1,TRBD2,TRBJ2-1,many,TGTGCCAGCAGTGGACTAGCGGGGGCGCAGAATGAGCAGTTCTTC,CASSGLAGAQNEQFF
TRBV5-4,TRBD1,TRBJ2-2,few,TGTGCCAGCAGCGTGGACAGGGGGCGTACCGGGGAGCTGTTTTTT,CASSVDRGRTGELFF
TRBV5-4,.,TRBJ2-4,.,TGTGCCAGCAGCTACACGTTCGGCAGGGGATTTACCAAAAACATTCAGTACTTC,CASSYTFGRGFTKNIQYF
TRBV6-6,TRBD2,TRBJ2-5,few,TGTGCCAGCAAACTAGCGACGGAGACCCAGTACTTC,CASKLATETQYF
TRBV7-9,.,TRBJ1-3,few,TGTGCCAGCAGCTTGGGGAGAGACACCATATATTTT,CASSLGRDTIYF
TRBV5-4,.,TRBJ1-2,few,TGTGCCAGCAGCTTGGCCGGTTCATCGGACTATGGCTACACCTTC,CASSLAGSSDYGYTF
TRBV9,.,TRBJ1-2,few,TGTGCCAGCAGCGGACAGGAGTTTAACTATGGCTACACCTTC,CASSGQEFNYGYTF
TRBV27,.,TRBJ2-5,.,TGTGCCAGCAGCTGGACAGCAGCTCAAGAGACCCAGTACTTC,CASSWTAAQETQYF
TRBV12-3/TRBV12-4,TRBD2,TRBJ2-1,.,TGTGCCAGCAGTTTAAGACTAGGACTAGCGTCAAATGAGCAGTTCTTC,CASSLRLGLASNEQFF
TRBV28,.,TRBJ1-4,few,TGTGCCAGCACCGACCCCCGAGGAGGTGAAAAACTGTTTTTT,CASTDPRGGEKLFF
TRBV29-1,TRBD2,TRBJ2-1,few,TGCAGCGTGTACGGGACTAGCGGGGGCTCGAGGAATCACAATGAGCAGTTCTTC,CSVYGTSGGSRNHNEQFF
TRBV6-6,.,TRBJ1-1,.,TGTGCCAGCAGTTCGGGACACGCGAACACTGAAGCTTTCTTT,CASSSGHANTEAFF
TRBV7-6,.,TRBJ2-7,.,TGTGCCAGCAGCTCCCCCGAGAGGGGTTACGAGCAGTACTTC,CASSSPERGYEQYF
TRBV15,.,TRBJ1-3,few,TGTGCCACCAGCAGAGAGGGAAACACCATATATTTT,CATSREGNTIYF